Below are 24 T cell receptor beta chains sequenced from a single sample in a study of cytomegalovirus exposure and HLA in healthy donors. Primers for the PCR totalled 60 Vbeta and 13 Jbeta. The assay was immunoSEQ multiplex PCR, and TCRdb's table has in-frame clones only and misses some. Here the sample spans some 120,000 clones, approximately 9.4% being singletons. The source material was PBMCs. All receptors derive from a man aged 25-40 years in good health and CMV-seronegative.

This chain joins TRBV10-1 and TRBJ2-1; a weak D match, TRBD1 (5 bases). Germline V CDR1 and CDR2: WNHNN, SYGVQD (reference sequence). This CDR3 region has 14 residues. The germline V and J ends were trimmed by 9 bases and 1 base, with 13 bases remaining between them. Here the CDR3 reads CARGGRVSYNEQFF. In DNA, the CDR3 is TGCGCCAGAGGCGGCAGGGTTTCCTACAATGAGCAGTTCTTC.

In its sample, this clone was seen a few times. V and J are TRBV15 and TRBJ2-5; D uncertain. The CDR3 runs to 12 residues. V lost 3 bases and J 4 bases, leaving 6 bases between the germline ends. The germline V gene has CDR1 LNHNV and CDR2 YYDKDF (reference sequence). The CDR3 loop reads CATSSTGETQYF. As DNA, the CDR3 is TGTGCCACCAGCAGTACCGGAGAGACCCAGTACTTC.

The CDR3 sequence: CASSLITGEQYF. The CDR3 DNA reads TGTGCCAGCAGCTTGATCACAGGCGAGCAGTACTTC. The genes are TRBV5-4 and TRBJ2-7; the D gene is possibly TRBD1 (5 bases). Germline loops: CDR1 SGHNT, CDR2 YYREEE (reference sequence). The CDR3 extends over 12 amino acids. Trimming stripped 1 base from V and 6 bases from J, with 8 bases between.

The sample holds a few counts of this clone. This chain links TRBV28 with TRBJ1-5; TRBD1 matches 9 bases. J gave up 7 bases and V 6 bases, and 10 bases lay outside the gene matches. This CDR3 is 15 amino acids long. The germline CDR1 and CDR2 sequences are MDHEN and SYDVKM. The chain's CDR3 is CASSPDRGTLQPQHF. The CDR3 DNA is TGTGCCAGCAGCCCGGACAGGGGAACCTTACAGCCCCAGCATTTT.

CDR3 amino acids: CASSLDRRASTEAFF. The CDR3 bases are TGTGCCAGCAGCTTAGATCGGAGGGCGAGCACTGAAGCTTTCTTT. This chain links TRBV7-2 with TRBJ1-1, with no clear D. The CDR3 totals 15 residues. V was trimmed by 1 base and J by 4 bases, leaving 13 bases between them. CDR1 and CDR2 (germline): SGHTA, FQGNSA.

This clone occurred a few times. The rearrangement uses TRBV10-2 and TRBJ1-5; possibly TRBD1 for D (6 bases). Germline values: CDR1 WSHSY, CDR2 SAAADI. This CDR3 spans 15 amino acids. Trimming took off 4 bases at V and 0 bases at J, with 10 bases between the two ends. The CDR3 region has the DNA TGCGCCAGCAGTGGGACAGTTATTAGCAATCAGCCCCAGCATTTT. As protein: CASSGTVISNQPQHF.

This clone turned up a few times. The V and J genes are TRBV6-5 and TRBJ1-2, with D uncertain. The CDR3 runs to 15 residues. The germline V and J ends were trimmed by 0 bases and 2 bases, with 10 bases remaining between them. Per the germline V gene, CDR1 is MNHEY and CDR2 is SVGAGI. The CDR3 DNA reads TGTGCCAGCAGTTACTCGCCGGAACAGAACTATGGCTACACCTTC. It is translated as CASSYSPEQNYGYTF.

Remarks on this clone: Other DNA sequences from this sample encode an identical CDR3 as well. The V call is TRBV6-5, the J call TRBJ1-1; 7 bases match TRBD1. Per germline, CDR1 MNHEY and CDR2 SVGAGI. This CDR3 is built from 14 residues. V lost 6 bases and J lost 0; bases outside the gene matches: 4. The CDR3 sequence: CASRPGTVNTEAFF. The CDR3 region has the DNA TGTGCCAGCAGACCCGGGACAGTGAACACTGAAGCTTTCTTT.

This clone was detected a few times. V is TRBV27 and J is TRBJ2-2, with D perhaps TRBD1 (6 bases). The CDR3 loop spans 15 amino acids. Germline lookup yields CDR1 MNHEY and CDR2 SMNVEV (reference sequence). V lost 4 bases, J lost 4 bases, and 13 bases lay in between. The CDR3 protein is CASSYLRGSTGELFF. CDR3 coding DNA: TGTGCCAGCAGTTACCTCAGGGGAAGCACCGGGGAGCTGTTTTTT.

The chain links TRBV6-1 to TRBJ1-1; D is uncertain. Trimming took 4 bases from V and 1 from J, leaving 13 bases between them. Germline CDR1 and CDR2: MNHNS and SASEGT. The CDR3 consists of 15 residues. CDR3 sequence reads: CASSAIQEPNTEAFF. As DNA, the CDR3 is TGTGCCAGCAGTGCCATCCAAGAGCCGAACACTGAAGCTTTCTTT.

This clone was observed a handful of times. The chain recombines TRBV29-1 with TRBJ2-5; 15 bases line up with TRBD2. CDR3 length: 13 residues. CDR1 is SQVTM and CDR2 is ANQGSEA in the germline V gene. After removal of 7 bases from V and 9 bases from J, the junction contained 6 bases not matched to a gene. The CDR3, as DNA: TGCAGCGCCGGGACTAGCGGGGGGCCCCCCCAGTACTTC. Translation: CSAGTSGGPPQYF.

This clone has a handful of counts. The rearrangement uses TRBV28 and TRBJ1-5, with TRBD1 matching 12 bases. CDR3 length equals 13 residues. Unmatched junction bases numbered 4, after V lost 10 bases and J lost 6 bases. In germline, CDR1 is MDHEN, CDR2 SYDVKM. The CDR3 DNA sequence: TGTGCCATCGGGACAGGGGGCGGTCAGCCCCAGCATTTT. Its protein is CAIGTGGGQPQHF.

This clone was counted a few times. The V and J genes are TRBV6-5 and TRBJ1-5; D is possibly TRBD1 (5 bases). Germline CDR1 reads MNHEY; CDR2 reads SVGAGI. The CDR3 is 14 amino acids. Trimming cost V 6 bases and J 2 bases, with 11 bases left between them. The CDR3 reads CASRQTERNQPQHF. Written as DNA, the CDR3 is TGTGCCAGCAGACAGACAGAGCGCAATCAGCCCCAGCATTTT.

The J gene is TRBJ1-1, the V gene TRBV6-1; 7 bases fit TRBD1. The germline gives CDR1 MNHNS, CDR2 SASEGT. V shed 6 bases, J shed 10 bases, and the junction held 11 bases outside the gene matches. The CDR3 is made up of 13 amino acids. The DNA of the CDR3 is TGTGCCAGCAGACCAGGGGTCAGGGGGTCAGCTTTCTTT. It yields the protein CASRPGVRGSAFF.

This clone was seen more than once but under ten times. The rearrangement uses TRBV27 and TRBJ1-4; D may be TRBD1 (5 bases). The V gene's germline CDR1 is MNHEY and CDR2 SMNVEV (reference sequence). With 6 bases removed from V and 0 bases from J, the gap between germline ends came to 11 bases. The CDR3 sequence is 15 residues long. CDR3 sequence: CASRSLGPTNEKLFF. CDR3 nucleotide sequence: TGTGCCAGCAGGTCCTTGGGGCCAACTAATGAAAAACTGTTTTTT.

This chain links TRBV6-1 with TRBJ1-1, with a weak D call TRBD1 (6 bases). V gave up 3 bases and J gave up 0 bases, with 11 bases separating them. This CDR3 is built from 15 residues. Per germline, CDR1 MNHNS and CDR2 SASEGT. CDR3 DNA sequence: TGTGCCAGCAGTGACCAGGGGAGAATGAACACTGAAGCTTTCTTT. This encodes CASSDQGRMNTEAFF.

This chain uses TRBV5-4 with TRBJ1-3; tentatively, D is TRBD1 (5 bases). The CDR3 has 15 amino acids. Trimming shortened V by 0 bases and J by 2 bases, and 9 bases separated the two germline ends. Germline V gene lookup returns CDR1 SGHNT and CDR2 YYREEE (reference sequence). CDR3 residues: CASSLAGGAGNTIYF. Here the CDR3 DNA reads TGTGCCAGCAGCTTGGCCGGGGGAGCTGGAAACACCATATATTTT.

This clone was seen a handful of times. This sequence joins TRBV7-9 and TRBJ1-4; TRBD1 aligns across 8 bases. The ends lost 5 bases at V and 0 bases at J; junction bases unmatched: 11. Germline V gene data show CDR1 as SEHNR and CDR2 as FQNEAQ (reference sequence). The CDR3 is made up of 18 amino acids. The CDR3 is CASSPPGQAYTTNEKLFF. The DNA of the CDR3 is TGTGCCAGCAGCCCCCCGGGACAGGCTTATACAACTAATGAAAAACTGTTTTTT.

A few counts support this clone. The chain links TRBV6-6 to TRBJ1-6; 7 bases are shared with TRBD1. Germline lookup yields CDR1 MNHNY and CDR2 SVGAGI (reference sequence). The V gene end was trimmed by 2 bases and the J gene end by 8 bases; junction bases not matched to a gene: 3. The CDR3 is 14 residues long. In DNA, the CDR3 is TGTGCCAGCAGTTACGAGGGGGCTCATTCACCCCTCCACTTT. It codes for CASSYEGAHSPLHF.

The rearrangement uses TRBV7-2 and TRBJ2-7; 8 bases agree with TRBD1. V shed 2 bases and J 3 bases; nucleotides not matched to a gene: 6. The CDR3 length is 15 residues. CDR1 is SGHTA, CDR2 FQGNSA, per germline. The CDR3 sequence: CASSLNPGGVYEQYF. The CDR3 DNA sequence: TGTGCCAGCAGCTTAAATCCAGGGGGCGTCTACGAGCAGTACTTC.

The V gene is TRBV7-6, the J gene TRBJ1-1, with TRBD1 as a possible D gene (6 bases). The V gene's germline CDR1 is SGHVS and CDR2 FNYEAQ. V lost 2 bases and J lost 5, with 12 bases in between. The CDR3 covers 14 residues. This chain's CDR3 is CASSLSQGLTEAFF. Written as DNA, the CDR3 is TGTGCCAGCAGCTTATCCCAGGGGTTAACTGAAGCTTTCTTT.

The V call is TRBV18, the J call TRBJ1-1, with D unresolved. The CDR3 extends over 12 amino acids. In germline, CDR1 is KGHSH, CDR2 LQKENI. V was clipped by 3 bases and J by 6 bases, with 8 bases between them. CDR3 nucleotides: TGTGCCAGCTCACCCTCTATCCCTGAAGCTTTCTTT. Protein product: CASSPSIPEAFF.

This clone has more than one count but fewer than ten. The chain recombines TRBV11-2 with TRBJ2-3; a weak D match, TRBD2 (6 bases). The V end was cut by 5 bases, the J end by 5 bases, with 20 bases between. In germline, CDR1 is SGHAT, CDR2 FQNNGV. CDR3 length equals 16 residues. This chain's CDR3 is CASSPDSPGTVDTQYF. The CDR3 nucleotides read TGTGCCAGCAGCCCAGATTCGCCCGGGACTGTAGATACGCAGTATTTT.

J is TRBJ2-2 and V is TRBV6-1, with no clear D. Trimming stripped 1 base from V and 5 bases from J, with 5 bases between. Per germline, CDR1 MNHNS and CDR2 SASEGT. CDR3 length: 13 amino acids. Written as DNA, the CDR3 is TGTGCCAGCAGTGAAGTCGGGACCGGGGAGCTGTTTTTT. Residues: CASSEVGTGELFF.